These 11 T cell receptor beta chains came from one sample sequenced in a study of PD-L1 blockade in urothelial cancer. TCRdb's table, derived via immunoSEQ multiplex PCR, lists solely in-frame clones and lacks some. Among approximately 79,000 clones listed, around 90% were seen once. The time point is: peripheral blood 6 weeks after treatment start. Source: PBMCs, taken around atezolizumab (anti-PD-L1) treatment. The receptors were sampled from an elderly woman with urothelial cancer.

This chain links TRBV28 with TRBJ1-1, with TRBD1 matching over 9 bases. Germline assignment: CDR1 MDHEN and CDR2 SYDVKM. The CDR3 totals 16 residues. V gave up 4 bases and J gave up 1 base; unmatched junction bases: 7. CDR3 coding DNA: TGTGCCAGCAGTTACAGGGGGCTCGGGCCGAACACTGAAGCTTTCTTT. It specifies CASSYRGLGPNTEAFF.

The chain carries TRBV7-7 and TRBJ2-2, with TRBD2 matching over 10 bases. V trimming: 5 bases; J trimming: 4 bases; junction bases outside the gene matches: 10. CDR1 is SSHAT and CDR2 is FNYEAQ in the germline V gene (reference sequence). There are 17 residues in the CDR3. The CDR3 nucleotides are TGTGCCAGCAGCCACGCCGCTAGCGGGAGAGGCACCGGGGAGCTGTTTTTT. This sequence encodes CASSHAASGRGTGELFF.

The V gene is TRBV9, the J gene TRBJ2-2, with 7 positions matching TRBD1. After removal of 0 bases from V and 6 bases from J, the junction contained 8 bases not matched to a gene. Germline CDR1 and CDR2: SGDLS and YYNGEE. The CDR3 length is 16 residues. This CDR3 reads CASSVGSSGGSGELFF. DNA of the CDR3: TGTGCCAGCAGCGTAGGGTCGTCAGGGGGTTCCGGGGAGCTGTTTTTT.

This chain connects TRBV7-9 to TRBJ2-7, with 9 bases aligning to TRBD1. CDR1 is SEHNR, CDR2 FQNEAQ, per germline (reference sequence). The length of the CDR3 is 14 residues. J lost 0 bases, V lost 7 bases, and 4 bases had no gene match. In DNA, the CDR3 is TGTGCCAGCAATCCGGGACAGGGCTCCTACGAGCAGTACTTC. Translated, it gives CASNPGQGSYEQYF.

V is TRBV4-2 and J is TRBJ1-6, with 9 bases that match TRBD1. The ends lost 2 bases at V and 10 bases at J; junction bases unmatched: 6. Looked up from germline, CDR1 is LGHNA and CDR2 is YNFKEQ. This CDR3 region has 15 residues. The CDR3 DNA follows: TGTGCCAGCAGCCAATCACAGGGGGCTGAGTCACCCCTCCACTTT. Protein: CASSQSQGAESPLHF.

This chain connects TRBV28 to TRBJ2-7, with D maybe TRBD1 (6 bases). Germline V CDR1 and CDR2: MDHEN, SYDVKM. The CDR3 is made up of 15 amino acids. Trimming left V 7 bases short and J 6 bases short, with 22 bases between. The CDR3 here is CASNTMGARSGEQYF. The DNA for the CDR3 is TGTGCCAGCAACACCATGGGGGCGCGGTCCGGCGAGCAGTACTTC. Together with reference TRBV28 and TRBJ2-7, the CDR3 gives the full variable domain: DVKVTQSSRYLVKRTGEKVFLECVQDMDHENMFWYRQDPGLGLRLIYFSYDVKMKEKGDIPEGYSVSREKKERFSLILESASTNQTSMYLCASNTMGARSGEQYFGPGTRLTVT.

V gene TRBV5-1 combines with J gene TRBJ2-5; 13 nucleotides match TRBD2. The V segment lost 4 bases and the J segment 2 bases; nucleotides outside the gene matches: 5. The germline V gene has CDR1 SGHRS and CDR2 YFSETQ. The length of the CDR3 is 16 residues. The CDR3 protein is CASSPGLAGIQETQYF. Here the CDR3 DNA reads TGCGCCAGCAGCCCGGGACTAGCGGGGATTCAAGAGACCCAGTACTTC.

This chain joins TRBV9 and TRBJ2-2, with unresolved D. This CDR3 is built from 13 residues. Germline V gene sequence: CDR1 SGDLS, CDR2 YYNGEE. Trimming stripped 5 bases from V and 7 bases from J, with 12 bases between. The chain's CDR3 is CASRTGPIGELFF. The CDR3 DNA reads TGTGCCAGCAGAACTGGGCCTATCGGGGAGCTGTTTTTT.

V and J are TRBV25-1 and TRBJ1-2; 8 bases are shared with TRBD1. CDR3 length: 15 amino acids. J lost 4 bases, V lost 1 base, and 5 bases had no gene match. CDR1 and CDR2 from the germline V gene are MGHDK and SYGVNS. CDR3 in amino acids: CASSESRTGIYGYTF. The CDR3 DNA sequence: TGTGCCAGCAGTGAATCTAGGACAGGGATCTATGGCTACACCTTC.

The chain joins TRBV30 to TRBJ2-1; 9 nucleotides match TRBD2. The CDR3 is 16 residues long. Germline CDR1 reads GTSNPN; CDR2 reads SVGIG (reference sequence). V trimming: 5 bases; J trimming: 4 bases; junction bases outside the gene matches: 12. The CDR3, as DNA: TGTGCCTGGGGTGGGTCCCGGACTAGCGATTACAATGAGCAGTTCTTC. The encoded protein is CAWGGSRTSDYNEQFF.

This chain joins TRBV11-2 and TRBJ1-1; TRBD1 might be the D (5 bases). This CDR3 is built from 19 residues. Per the germline V gene, CDR1 is SGHAT and CDR2 is FQNNGV. V dropped 3 bases and J dropped 0 bases, with 23 bases sitting between them. CDR3 loop: CASSFYRSRSLALNTEAFF. Written as DNA, the CDR3 is TGTGCCAGCAGCTTCTACAGGTCCCGTAGCCTGGCATTGAACACTGAAGCTTTCTTT.